This T cell receptor (beta chain) was recorded in a study of follicular helper T cells after annual influenza vaccination (dated by TCRdb to the late 2010s). About the study as a whole: Blood was collected on days 0, 7 and 28 after each seasonal influenza vaccination. Six subjects had multi-year samples: four covered two vaccination seasons and two covered three seasons. One week after vaccination, a second recruited cohort of about a dozen subjects (Table S1) displayed a similar ICOS+CD38+ cTfh response. The 2013-2014 samples were cryopreserved, while the 2015 samples were processed right after collection. To study recall of cTfh clones, some subjects were followed across successive annual vaccinations spanning the 2013-2014, 2014-2015 and 2015-2016 seasons. On the study overall, not on this receptor specifically: Day 7 ICOS+CD38+ clones were most often found later in ICOS-CD38- cTfh, suggesting that subset may serve as a memory reservoir. Successive annual vaccinations recalled a recurring oligoclonal ICOS+CD38+ cTfh response that included tetramer and AIM influenza-specific clonotypes. When influenza clone enrichment was assessed, the possibility that the much larger non-cTfh compartments were undersampled could not be excluded. ICOS+CD38+ cTfh clonality correlated with the frequency of that population, and its change correlated with the change in circulating plasmablast frequency. Rare clonotypes could not be sampled because productive TCRB sequences were recovered from only about 9-20% of the analyzed cells.

Libraries were prepared through the immunoSEQ multiplex PCR assay. Adaptive Biotechnologies carried out TCRB amplification, library preparation, sequencing and preliminary bioinformatics at Survey level resolution. Per the original workflow: Clonality was computed in R as 1 minus normalized Shannon entropy; the Gini index was calculated with the R package ineq. Overlap score was defined as the summed counts of shared sequences divided by the total counts of all sequences in both compared samples. Shared-clonotype significance used Fisher's exact test assuming a theoretical repertoire of 10^7 TCRB sequences. In TCRdb, the immuneACCESS table is reduced to in-frame sequences with V and J assigned. These tables do not hold every clone; where another copy was compared, an unresolved V gene accounts for under half, and the others remain unexplained. V and J calls and clone size are given by that table; D and trimming were obtained from the DNA. Within this sample are approximately 14,000 clones, with 65% to 85% of them counted one time only. The ten top clones hold roughly 0.42% of the sample.

Explained via the paper, the time point label denotes: 2015-2016 season, pre-vaccination. Seasonal inactivated influenza vaccine (Fluvarix) was administered to adults, and sorted blood CD4 subsets were tracked by TCRB sequencing before and after vaccination. To be eligible, subjects had to be community-dwelling and could not have received an influenza vaccine during the previous 6 months. Subjects were excluded for influenza vaccine contraindications, substance abuse, HIV/AIDS, active malignancy, immunomodulatory medication, or active illness such as respiratory infection. At each time point, about 35 to 110 mL of blood was collected. PBMC were isolated using Ficoll-Paque PLUS or SepMate separation. As a non-Tfh comparison subset, CXCR5- memory CD4 T cells were sorted. Cell subsets were sorted from PBMC on a BD FACS Aria before DNA extraction. This clone has just a few counts. The clone's antigen remains unknown. The input lacks base qualities; no much larger clone sits a single base away.

From the germline V gene (reference sequence), CDR1 is GTSNPN and CDR2 is SVGIG. The CDR3 has 16 amino acids, counting the end cysteine and phenylalanine. Only the CDR3 portion is preserved as DNA: 48 bases, with reading frame beginning at the first base. At the junction V is shortened by 1 base and J by 4 bases; bases outside the gene matches: 9. Rearrangement joined TRBV30 to TRBJ2-3; 9 bases in between match TRBD2. The sequence derives from an adult who received the influenza vaccine. This material consisted of CXCR5- memory CD4+ T cells sorted from blood, taken on the day of influenza vaccination. The sample's cell subset or site label, in plain terms: CXCR5- memory CD4 T cells. This receptor carries the CDR3 CAWSGSSGGRADTQYF. The DNA sequence reads TGTGCCTGGAGTGGTTCCAGCGGGGGGAGAGCAGATACGCAGTATTTT.